The next 21 T cell receptor beta chains were all read from a single sample in a study of blood T cell repertoires in COVID-19. Only in-frame clones appear in the TCRdb table, and some are missing; sequencing was by immunoSEQ multiplex PCR. The sample lists hundreds of thousands of clones, around 91% occurring once. Sequencing was performed on PBMCs or T cells enriched from blood (not recorded which). The receptors were sampled from a man younger than 45 who had been exposed to COVID-19.

The chain has TRBV24-1 and TRBJ2-1; D is uncertain. The CDR3 is 13 amino acids. V was trimmed by 5 bases and J by 4 bases, leaving 8 bases between them. CDR1 KGHDR and CDR2 SFDVKD come from the germline V gene. The CDR3 DNA is TGTGCCACCAGTGGAGGCCAATACAATGAGCAGTTCTTC. It encodes CATSGGQYNEQFF.

This chain uses TRBV6-4 with TRBJ2-1; D remains unclear. Germline loops: CDR1 MRHNA, CDR2 SNTAGT. V was clipped by 1 base and J by 7 bases, with 11 bases between them. The CDR3 spans 14 residues. In DNA form, the CDR3 reads TGTGCCAGCAGTGACTATCTCGGTCCTAATGAGCAGTTCTTC. This sequence encodes CASSDYLGPNEQFF.

This chain uses TRBV2 with TRBJ1-2; D is unclear. This CDR3 has 15 amino acids. Per germline, CDR1 SNHLY and CDR2 FYNNEI. V dropped 6 bases and J dropped 2 bases, with 16 bases sitting between them. The CDR3 loop is CASRKDRGNNYGYTF. In nucleotides, the CDR3 is TGTGCCAGCAGAAAGGATCGAGGAAACAACTATGGCTACACCTTC.

The chain carries TRBV2 and TRBJ2-5; 10 nucleotides match TRBD2. The CDR3 length is 15 residues. V shed 2 bases, J shed 5 bases, and the junction held 5 bases outside the gene matches. The germline V gene encodes CDR1 SNHLY and CDR2 FYNNEI. CDR3 in amino acids: CASSESTSGVETQYF. The DNA of the CDR3 is TGTGCCAGCAGTGAAAGCACTAGCGGGGTTGAGACCCAGTACTTC. The full variable domain, in which reference TRBV2 and TRBJ2-5 provide the parts outside the CDR3, is EPEVTQTPSHQVTQMGQEVILRCVPISNHLYFYWYRQILGQKVEFLVSFYNNEISEKSEIFDDQFSVERPDGSNFTLKIRSTKLEDSAMYFCASSESTSGVETQYFGPGTRLLVL.

The chain combines TRBV18 with TRBJ2-3; D not resolved. CDR1 and CDR2 (germline): KGHSH, LQKENI. The V gene lost 0 bases and the J gene lost 5 bases, with 6 bases spanning the gap. The CDR3 loop spans 13 amino acids. Written as DNA, the CDR3 is TGTGCCAGCTCACCACCGGTGAGAGATACGCAGTATTTT. Translated, it gives CASSPPVRDTQYF.

This rearrangement joins TRBV25-1 to TRBJ1-1; D may be TRBD1 (6 bases). Germline CDR1 and CDR2: MGHDK and SYGVNS. Trimming cost V 8 bases and J 0 bases, with 10 bases left between them. CDR3 length: 13 residues. This CDR3 is CASGSGVNTEAFF. The CDR3 bases are TGTGCCAGCGGCTCAGGGGTGAACACTGAAGCTTTCTTT.

J is TRBJ2-3 and V is TRBV4-3; TRBD2 matches 11 bases. V trimming: 0 bases; J trimming: 7 bases; junction bases outside the gene matches: 3. Per the germline V gene, CDR1 is LGHNA and CDR2 is YSLEER. There are 15 residues in the CDR3. CDR3 sequence (DNA): TGCGCCAGCAGCCAAGAACTAGCGGGGGACTATACGCAGTATTTT. Encoded protein: CASSQELAGDYTQYF.

CDR3 nucleotides: TGTGCCAGCGCGTTGGTGGGAGGTAATTCACCCCTCCACTTT. This sequence encodes CASALVGGNSPLHF. The V gene is TRBV28, the J gene TRBJ1-6; D call uncertain. V lost 8 bases and J lost 6, with 14 bases in between. The V gene's germline CDR1 is MDHEN and CDR2 SYDVKM. The CDR3 spans 14 residues. The whole variable domain, remainder taken from reference TRBV28 and TRBJ1-6, is DVKVTQSSRYLVKRTGEKVFLECVQDMDHENMFWYRQDPGLGLRLIYFSYDVKMKEKGDIPEGYSVSREKKERFSLILESASTNQTSMYLCASALVGGNSPLHFGNGTRLTVT.

This chain connects TRBV5-5 to TRBJ1-2; 9 bases agree with TRBD1. Germline assignment: CDR1 SGHKS and CDR2 YYEKEE (reference sequence). After removal of 0 bases from V and 13 bases from J, the junction contained 4 bases not matched to a gene. This CDR3 is built from 12 residues. The CDR3 DNA sequence: TGTGCCAGCAGCTTGGGACAGGGGGATCTCACCTTC. This codes for CASSLGQGDLTF.

On this clone: Other DNA sequences in the same sample also yield this CDR3. V gene TRBV7-3 combines with J gene TRBJ2-1; D gene unclear. The CDR3 is made up of 13 amino acids. Germline assignment: CDR1 SGHTA and CDR2 FQGTGA. Trimming took off 5 bases at V and 6 bases at J, with 11 bases between the two ends. The CDR3 is CASSPPGGNEQFF. The CDR3 DNA is TGTGCCAGCAGCCCACCGGGTGGCAATGAGCAGTTCTTC.

This chain connects TRBV3-1 (or the pseudogene TRBV3-2) to TRBJ1-5, with TRBD1 matching 8 bases. V shed 1 base and J 3 bases; nucleotides not matched to a gene: 2. Germline CDR1 is LGHDT and CDR2 is YNNKEL (reference sequence). This CDR3 comprises 15 residues. This chain's CDR3 is CASSQGTGHNQPQHF. The DNA for the CDR3 is TGTGCCAGCAGCCAAGGGACAGGGCACAATCAGCCCCAGCATTTT.

J is TRBJ2-1 and V is TRBV15, with TRBD1 identical over 10 bases. Germline V gene data show CDR1 as LNHNV and CDR2 as YYDKDF (reference sequence). V lost 4 bases and J lost 4; bases outside the gene matches: 4. The CDR3 has 15 amino acids. CDR3 sequence reads: CATSKTGGAYNEQFF. The CDR3 DNA reads TGTGCCACCAGCAAGACAGGGGGCGCTTACAATGAGCAGTTCTTC.

The V gene is TRBV11-2, the J gene TRBJ2-5; TRBD2 agrees at 8 bases. This CDR3 contains 15 residues. Trimming cost V 5 bases and J 5 bases; bases outside gene matches: 10. Germline CDR1 and CDR2: SGHAT and FQNNGV. The CDR3 loop reads CASSPTRTSRETQYF. CDR3 bases: TGTGCCAGCAGCCCGACCAGGACTAGCCGTGAGACCCAGTACTTC.

This chain uses TRBV19 with TRBJ1-1; TRBD1 might be the D (6 bases). Germline values: CDR1 LNHDA, CDR2 SQIVND (reference sequence). This CDR3 region has 13 residues. V was clipped by 6 bases and J by 12 bases, with 20 bases between them. The CDR3 DNA follows: TGTGCCAGTAGCGAAAACGAGGGGGTTAGAACTTTCTTT. Translated: CASSENEGVRTFF.

The chain employs TRBV29-1 and TRBJ2-2, with 14 bases that match TRBD2. The germline V gene encodes CDR1 SQVTM and CDR2 ANQGSEA. The CDR3 contains 17 residues. V lost 6 bases, J lost 6 bases, and 12 bases stayed unmatched. The CDR3 spells CSVTRLAGGPWPGELFF. Here the CDR3 DNA reads TGCAGCGTGACTCGACTAGCGGGGGGGCCGTGGCCCGGGGAGCTGTTTTTT.

The chain links TRBV7-9 to TRBJ2-7; perhaps TRBD1 as D (6 bases). The CDR3 covers 14 residues. Trimming removed 5 bases at V and 5 bases at J, with 16 bases between. Germline loops: CDR1 SEHNR, CDR2 FQNEAQ (reference sequence). The CDR3 region is CASSRGQIYHEQYF. The CDR3 nucleotides read TGTGCCAGCAGCCGCGGACAGATTTACCACGAGCAGTACTTC.

The V call is TRBV6-5, the J call TRBJ1-1; D is possibly TRBD1 (5 bases). This CDR3 comprises 11 residues. Germline values: CDR1 MNHEY, CDR2 SVGAGI. V dropped 5 bases and J dropped 7 bases, with 8 bases sitting between them. This CDR3 is CASSRGGEAFF. The CDR3 bases are TGTGCCAGCAGTCGGGGGGGTGAAGCTTTCTTT.

The chain combines TRBV7-3 with TRBJ2-5; no firm D call. The germline V gene encodes CDR1 SGHTA and CDR2 FQGTGA. V was trimmed by 5 bases and J by 1 base, leaving 8 bases between them. The CDR3 extends over 13 amino acids. CDR3 loop: CASSANSQETQYF. CDR3 in DNA: TGTGCCAGCAGCGCCAACAGCCAAGAGACCCAGTACTTC. Full variable domain (remainder filled in from reference TRBV7-3 and TRBJ2-5): GAGVSQTPSNKVTEKGKYVELRCDPISGHTALYWYRQSLGQGPEFLIYFQGTGAADDSGLPNDRFFAVRPEGSVSTLKIQRTERGDSAVYLCASSANSQETQYFGPGTRLLVL.

The chain is built from TRBV5-1 and TRBJ2-5, with unresolved D. V dropped 0 bases and J dropped 9 bases, with 15 bases sitting between them. The CDR3 totals 14 residues. Germline V gene lookup returns CDR1 SGHRS and CDR2 YFSETQ. The CDR3 region has the DNA TGCGCCAGCAGCTTGGAATATATTTCGAGAGCCCAGTACTTC. Amino acid sequence: CASSLEYISRAQYF.

The rearrangement joins TRBV5-6 to TRBJ1-3, with D possibly TRBD1 on 6 matching bases. Per the germline V gene, CDR1 is SGHDT and CDR2 is YYEEEE. Deletions cut 0 bases from V and 3 bases from J, with 10 bases between. The CDR3 length is 15 residues. The CDR3 reads CASSLAPGVGNTIYF. In DNA, the CDR3 is TGTGCCAGCAGCTTGGCCCCAGGGGTTGGAAACACCATATATTTT.

The chain employs TRBV19 and TRBJ1-1; 8 positions agree with TRBD1. Per germline, CDR1 LNHDA and CDR2 SQIVND (reference sequence). The CDR3 is 14 amino acids. The V gene end was trimmed by 7 bases and the J gene end by 10 bases; junction bases not matched to a gene: 14. CDR3: CASNTQGVPSGAFF. CDR3 DNA: TGTGCCAGTAATACACAGGGGGTTCCAAGCGGAGCTTTCTTT.